This T cell receptor beta chain is drawn from a study of OX40 agonist ivuxolimab in advanced cancers. General notes on the study: Ivuxolimab was a fully human IgG2 agonistic monoclonal antibody targeting the costimulatory receptor OX40 (CD134). Three dose-escalation patients achieved partial responses, one with hepatocellular carcinoma and two with cutaneous melanoma. Prior anti-PD-1, anti-PD-L1 or anti-CTLA-4 therapy was permitted, and checkpoint inhibitors had been received by about 37% of dose-escalation patients. Intravenous ivuxolimab was administered to patients every 2 weeks at six dose levels: 0.01, 0.1, 0.3, 1.5, 3 and 10 mg/kg. The purpose of peripheral TCRbeta sequencing was to test whether ivuxolimab changed TCR sequence diversity and led to clonal T-cell expansion. The dose-escalation cohort was roughly 80% male with a mean age of roughly 62 years, ranging from about 23 to 85. Of the approximately 50 patients in dose escalation, about 20 had hepatocellular carcinoma, some 15 had melanoma, 9 had renal cell carcinoma and 9 had head and neck cancer. The paper covers the monotherapy dose-escalation part of the phase I ivuxolimab trial, which included N of about 50 patients. Findings and caveats that apply to the study as a whole: On average, CD8+ T cells showed more expanded clones than CD4+ T cells after ivuxolimab. The antigen specificity of the peripheral T cells that underwent clonal expansion was not determined. Clonal expansion of both CD4+ and CD8+ blood T cells was observed from baseline to week 6 at doses 0.1 to 3.0 mg/kg. Low levels of normalized T-cell clonal expansion were also seen in some patients who did not respond. In the 0.1-3.0 mg/kg groups, partial responders were among the patients with the lowest normalized peripheral clonal expansion, particularly in CD8+ T cells.

Genomic DNA was extracted from sorted cells for sequencing of the TCRbeta CDR3 region. TCRbeta CDR3 regions were sequenced using the immunoSEQ Assay. What TCRdb holds here is the immuneACCESS table cut down to in-frame rearrangements. Part of the clones is not present; checked against another copy, under half of the missing clones reflect an unresolved V gene, and the others are unexplained. Present in this sample are over 100,000 clones, about nine tenths of which were seen just once. The ten most abundant clones make up about 1% of the sample. Trimming costs V 6 bases and J 8 bases, and their ends lie 10 bases apart. Reading from cysteine to phenylalanine, the CDR3 counts 11 amino acids. The CDR3 DNA has 33 bases and is translated from base 1. CDR1 is given as MNHEY and CDR2 as SMNVEV, both from the germline V gene (reference sequence). Patients with autoimmune disease history or receiving systemic immunosuppression were excluded from the trial. Peripheral blood for TCR sequencing was collected from all dose cohorts at baseline, on cycle 4 day 1, and on cycle 7 day 1. The samples were drawn from a first-in-human, open-label, multicenter phase I dose-escalation trial of ivuxolimab. The trial enrolled adults with locally advanced or metastatic head and neck squamous cell, hepatocellular, melanoma or renal cell carcinoma. Before TCR sequencing, CD4+ and CD8+ T cells were separately sorted from peripheral blood.

Concerning this clone itself: There is no known antigen for this receptor. Base-call qualities are not available, and no considerably larger clone is one nucleotide away.

The material sequenced was CD4+ or CD8+ T cells sorted from blood, taken in a trial of the OX40 agonist ivuxolimab. The receptor was isolated from an adult with an advanced solid tumor such as melanoma, head and neck, liver or kidney cancer. The V and J genes are TRBV27 and TRBJ1-2; a tentative D call is TRBD1 (5 bases match). The DNA sequence is given as TGTGCCAGCAGAGCGGGACGGGGCTACACCTTC. Translated, it reads CASRAGRGYTF.